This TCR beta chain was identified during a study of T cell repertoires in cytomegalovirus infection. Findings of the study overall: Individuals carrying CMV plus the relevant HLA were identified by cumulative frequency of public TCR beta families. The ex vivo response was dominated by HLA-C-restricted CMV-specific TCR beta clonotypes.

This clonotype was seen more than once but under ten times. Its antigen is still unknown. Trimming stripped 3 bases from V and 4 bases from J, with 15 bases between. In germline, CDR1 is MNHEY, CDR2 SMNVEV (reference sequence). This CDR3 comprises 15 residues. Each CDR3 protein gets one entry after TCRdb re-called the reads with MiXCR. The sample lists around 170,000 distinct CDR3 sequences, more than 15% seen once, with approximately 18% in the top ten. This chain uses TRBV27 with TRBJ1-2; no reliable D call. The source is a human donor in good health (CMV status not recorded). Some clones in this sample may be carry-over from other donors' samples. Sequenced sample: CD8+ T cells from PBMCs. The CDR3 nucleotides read TGTGCCAGCAGTTTTTTTACGGACCACGGCTATGGCTACACCTTC. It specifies CASSFFTDHGYGYTF.